The clone carrying this T cell receptor beta chain has a handful of counts. Its antigen remains unknown. Time point: baseline pretreatment blood. Indicated treatment: 15 Gy SBRT to primary tumor, nephrectomy 4 weeks later. The patient's renal cell carcinoma had clear cell pathology. This record comes from a study of radiation and T cells in renal cell carcinoma. Study outcomes and limitations: In blood, top tumor clones expanded by 2 weeks, shrinking by 4.

This table comes from immunoSEQ multiplex PCR, and its TCRdb copy is limited to in-frame clones, with some not included. The table lists 70,000 to 95,000 clones, about four fifths of them singletons. Germline CDR1 and CDR2: SQVTM and ANQGSEA. This CDR3 has 12 amino acids. V was pared by 4 bases and J by 5 bases, with 12 bases between. The chain is built from TRBV29-1 and TRBJ2-7, with D possibly TRBD1 on 5 matching bases. This sequence was found in a man in his 60s with renal cell carcinoma. This specimen was blood, taken from a patient whose treatment included radiotherapy and nephrectomy. CDR3 amino acids: CSVGRVGDEQYF. The CDR3 coding sequence is TGCAGCGTTGGCAGGGTCGGCGACGAGCAGTACTTC.